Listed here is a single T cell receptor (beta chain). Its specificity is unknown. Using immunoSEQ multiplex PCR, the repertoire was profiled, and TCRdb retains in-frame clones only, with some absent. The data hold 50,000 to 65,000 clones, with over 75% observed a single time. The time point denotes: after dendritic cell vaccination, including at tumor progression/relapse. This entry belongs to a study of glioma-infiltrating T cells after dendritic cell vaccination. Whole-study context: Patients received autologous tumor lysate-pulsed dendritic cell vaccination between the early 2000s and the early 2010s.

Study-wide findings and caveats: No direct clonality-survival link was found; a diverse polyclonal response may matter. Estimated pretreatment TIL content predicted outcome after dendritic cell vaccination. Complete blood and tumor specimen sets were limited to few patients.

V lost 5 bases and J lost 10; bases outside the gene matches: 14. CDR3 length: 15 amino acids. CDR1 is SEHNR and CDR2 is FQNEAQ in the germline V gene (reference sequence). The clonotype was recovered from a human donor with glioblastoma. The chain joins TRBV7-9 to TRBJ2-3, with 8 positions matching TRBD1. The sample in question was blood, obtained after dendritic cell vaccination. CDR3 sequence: CASSKLTGEAVAQYF. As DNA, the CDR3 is TGTGCCAGCAGCAAGCTGACAGGGGAGGCGGTTGCGCAGTATTTT.